This T cell receptor (beta chain) emerged from a study of blood T cell repertoires in COVID-19 (dated by TCRdb to 2019 to 2021). Background on the whole study: Samples from collaborators originated in the United States, Italy and Spain and spanned both the acute and convalescent phases of COVID-19. The material from the prospective study consisted of cDNA or gDNA derived from T cells, B-cell-depleted T cells, or PBMCs. Subjects who had been exposed to COVID-19, were actively infected with it, or had recovered from it provided the deeply sampled blood TCRbeta repertoires that made up the dataset. A freely available public database, intended as a resource for researchers studying the immune response to SARS-CoV-2, is where the repertoires were released. The samples were drawn from two sources: the first 160 participants of the ongoing ImmuneRACE study, and 1,254 subjects contributed by 6 global collaborators. Nearly every sample came with metadata listing a de-identified subject ID, COVID-19 status, age in years and sex. Where available, HLA class I and class II types were obtained from metadata supplied by the sample provider rather than from assay-based typing. Beyond this particular receptor, the publication reports: The amount of clinical and demographic metadata varied by source and participant and was provided uncurated.

A second Seattle source provided samples from volunteer blood donors who had recovered from COVID-19. Each collaborating institution followed its own protocols to collect whole blood in K2EDTA tubes. For TCRbeta analysis, collaborators shipped samples as frozen whole blood, isolated PBMCs, or DNA extracted from either of those sample types. TCRbeta CDR3 regions were amplified from genomic DNA by means of the immunoSEQ Assay, a bias-controlled multiplex PCR. Per the authors' processing: The number of nucleated cells in each sample was estimated by amplification of reference gene primers within the assay. Sequence reads were collapsed and filtered to measure the absolute abundance of every unique TCRbeta CDR3 rearrangement. For each sample, productive Simpson clonality was calculated as the square root of Simpson's diversity index across productive rearrangements. TCRdb retrieved this table from immuneACCESS and kept in-frame rearrangements only. Not all clones are present; in checked studies, unresolved V genes account for under half, and no reason is known for the remainder. V and J calls and clone size follow that table, whereas D and trimming were derived from the DNA. For this sample there are 150,000 to 200,000 clones; roughly 87% appear just once. The top ten clones comprise less than 2% of the sample.

From V the trimming removes 1 base and from J it removes 0 bases, while the gene matches leave 8 bases of the junction unaccounted for. Sequences SGHRS (CDR1) and YFSETQ (CDR2) are obtained from the germline V gene. CDR3 length: 17 amino acids, cysteine to phenylalanine. Just the 51-base CDR3 DNA is kept, in frame starting at base 1. Comment on this clone: Which antigen it targets is not known. The sample holds no much larger clone one base away, and base qualities are not on file.

The chain employs TRBV5-1 and TRBJ2-3; TRBD2 fits 7 bases in the junction. This clonotype was sampled from a man aged 18 to 29 who had recovered from COVID-19. Sequencing was performed on peripheral blood. The CDR3: CASSLLTSSISTDTQYF. The nucleotide sequence reads as follows: TGCGCCAGCAGCTTGCTGACTAGCAGTATTAGCACAGATACGCAGTATTTT. Joined to the reference TRBV5-1 and TRBJ2-3 proteins, this CDR3 gives the full variable domain: KAGVTQTPRYLIKTRGQQVTLSCSPISGHRSVSWYQQTPGQGLQFLFEYFSETQRNKGNFPGRFSGRQFSNSRSEMNVSTLELGDSALYLCASSLLTSSISTDTQYFGPGTRLTVL.